This is a list of T cell receptor beta chains from one sample in a study of T cells expressing NK-cell markers. TCRdb processed the 5' RACE reads again and assigns one entry to each CDR3 protein, with no DNA. In total, the table holds approximately 150,000 distinct CDR3 sequences. The sample consisted of blood T cells: a sorted CD56 or NKG2C T cell subset, CD4+ or CD8+ T cells, or bulk PBMC T cells (not recorded which). The receptor source for this set is a woman between 18 and 75 years old in good health. The CDR3 runs from the conserved cysteine through the conserved F or W.

j_gene: TRBJ2-1
v_gene: TRBV6-1
CDR3aa: CASSETRQGAYNEQFF

j_gene: TRBJ2-2
v_gene: TRBV20-1
CDR3aa: CSALAGGNTGELFF

j_gene: TRBJ2-1
v_gene: TRBV6-1
CDR3aa: CASSDTGTQQWNEQFF

j_gene: TRBJ2-4
v_gene: TRBV25-1
CDR3aa: CASSGFGIQYF

j_gene: TRBJ1-2
v_gene: TRBV9
CDR3aa: CASSVASTGTTYGYTF

j_gene: TRBJ2-5
v_gene: TRBV2
CDR3aa: CASSLGLAVETQYF

j_gene: TRBJ2-7
v_gene: TRBV5-4
CDR3aa: CASSPAGTIPYEQYF

j_gene: TRBJ1-4
v_gene: TRBV9
CDR3aa: CASSVAGGAREKLFF

j_gene: TRBJ2-6
v_gene: TRBV10-3
CDR3aa: CAISESGPALSPGISGANVLTF

j_gene: TRBJ2-3
v_gene: TRBV6-5
CDR3aa: CASSYQGLDLTDTQYF

j_gene: TRBJ2-4
v_gene: TRBV18
CDR3aa: CASSPDPDSRWWTKNIQYF